In its sample, the clone carrying this T cell receptor beta chain was seen a few times. The sample comes from a study of response to subunit inactivated influenza vaccine. TCRdb re-analysed the RT-PCR reads in MiXCR, keeping a single row per CDR3 protein. In the table there are about 570,000 distinct CDR3 sequences, 11% of which are singletons. Trimming removed 8 bases from V and 6 bases from J; junction bases left unmatched: 10. Germline V CDR1 and CDR2: MNHEY, SVGEGT. The CDR3 spans 15 residues. The same sample was also studied in work on T cells expressing NK-cell markers. As reported in that work: What made the TCR beta cDNA was 5'RACE template switching with UMIs.

The input for sequencing was PBMCs from blood, taken on the day of vaccination. The receptor comes from a man aged 50-60 years who received an inactivated influenza vaccine. The chain uses TRBV6-2 or TRBV6-3 and TRBJ2-1; 10 bases map to TRBD2. CDR3 DNA sequence: TGTGCCAGCCGACCTGGACTAGCGGTGCTCAATGAGCAGTTCTTC. Its protein product is CASRPGLAVLNEQFF.